The source of this TCR beta chain is a study of cytomegalovirus exposure and HLA in healthy donors (dated by TCRdb to between 2016 and 2019). General notes on the study: An earlier analysis of some 500 of the donors reported more than 250 Gb of sequence data and 120 million or so unique TCR beta sequences from 150 million to 200 million T cells. Approximately 310 gigabases of sequencing data and 78 million or so unique TCR sequences were included in an early release covering about 620 HLA-typed donors. Of the approximately 400 genotyped donors, approximately 80% fell in the genetic ancestry cluster associated with self-reported Caucasian donors. The study aimed to test whether cataloging public T cell receptors could reveal signatures of past pathogen exposure. The study profiled the T cell repertoires of 666 subjects by immunosequencing and related them to cytomegalovirus serostatus. A separate validation cohort of about 110 different subjects was used in addition to the roughly 640-subject first cohort. To predict cytomegalovirus infection status, the study combined high-throughput TCR immunosequencing, statistical association of individual TCRs with disease status, and machine learning. A later analysis re-analyzed previously published TCR beta repertoires from roughly 600 donors and added high-resolution HLA genotyping to study TCR occurrence patterns. The later analysis used no new phenotypic data to find candidate immune exposures, relying instead on TCR beta sequences and their occurrence across donors. An earlier analysis of around 580 of the donors used high-throughput TCR beta sequencing to judge whether each TCR beta V gene segment behaved as functional or pseudogenic. Donor age, sex, ethnicity and CMV serostatus were compiled together with the repertoire data. A later genetic analysis took genome-wide SNP genotypes for about three fifths of the 666 donors and used that subset as a discovery cohort. All discovery cohort repertoires had been generated on a single sequencing platform. Class I and class II HLA loci were covered by the typing at four-digit resolution. The number of donors typed differed by locus, with about 629-640 for A, B, C, DRB1 and DQB1, 522 for DQA1, about 610 for DPA1, and some 470 for DPB1. Five DR-DQ haplotypes were treated as single units for association and clustering because of strong linkage in the cohort. On average, around 240,000 unique TCR beta nucleotide sequences were sequenced per donor among fewer than 500 genotyped donors of the cohort, with 15% to 20% of those sequences being non-productive. What the work shows at the level of the full study, not this receptor alone: In a later analysis, about 17,000 TCR beta sequences were associated with specific HLA alleles at a false discovery rate of 0.05. Some IMGT-functional V segments, including TRBV6-2 and TRBV6-3, could not be told apart with the 87-base-pair reads, so those segments were excluded. In a later analysis, most CMV-associated TCR beta chains were found to appear HLA-restricted, with HLA associations seemingly driven largely by CMV exposure. In vitro tests confirmed that a few of the cytomegalovirus-associated TCR beta chains recognize cytomegalovirus antigens. The study listed 150 to 200 TCR beta chains as associated with cytomegalovirus. A cluster of highly shared sequence variants was judged likely to be a technical artifact of the sequencing pipeline. In a later analysis, TCR association rates were found to vary across HLA loci, with the most associated TCRs seen for DRB1 alleles and the fewest for HLA-C alleles. Several of the top co-occurrence clusters appeared to be linked to parvovirus B19, influenza, CMV and Epstein-Barr virus, according to a later analysis. Across donors, most TCR sequences were observed very rarely, whereas some public TCRs were present in many individuals. A later analysis found that HLA-associated TCR beta chains were more clonally expanded and had lower generation probabilities than equally common non-associated chains. Because counts were too low, seventeen rarely observed V segments, including chromosome 9 orphons, were left out of the earlier analysis of 587 of the donors. The presence/absence analyses assumed that sequencing depth was roughly uniform across donors, and that assumption may not be true. In an earlier analysis of a few hundred of the donors, most TCR beta V segments were observed in productive rearrangements about 90% or about 30% of the time, broadly matching IMGT annotations. Only TCR beta chains were sequenced in this cohort, and the absence of alpha or paired-chain data limited detectable features. An association between a missense DCLRE1C variant and V-gene and J-gene trimming of TCR beta chains was found in a later genetic analysis and replicated in an independent cohort. A further reported finding was that TCR beta sequences accurately predicted the HLA-A and HLA-B alleles for most subjects in the first cohort. In a later genetic analysis, fewer N-insertions in productive TCRs were reported among donors in an Asian-associated ancestry cluster than the roughly 700-donor mean. The authors suggested that the approach could potentially be extended to other disease states and immunological phenotypes. When HLA alleles, especially DR and DQ, strongly co-occurred, TCR associations were difficult to assign to individual alleles. Correlated functional status among segregating V segments might be attributable to linkage disequilibrium, but an unknown experimental factor could not be ruled out. Because some donors lacked HLA typing at each locus, the association tests relied only on the typed subset. The classifier was reported to diagnose cytomegalovirus status with high specificity and sensitivity in both the original cohort and the validation cohort. CMV serostatus was the only immune exposure information available for the cohort.

This clone came up a few times. What antigen it recognizes has not been identified. Base-call qualities are not available, and no considerably larger clone is one nucleotide away. Libraries came from the immunoSEQ multiplex PCR assay. For the multiplex PCR, a mixture combining 60 forward primers for TCR Vbeta segments and 13 reverse primers for TCR Jbeta segments was used. The CDR3 region of rearranged TCR beta genes was amplified from genomic DNA by a multiplex PCR assay. The Illumina HiSeq System was used to sequence the amplified TCR beta libraries as 87-base-pair reads. On the study's bioinformatics: In a later analysis, tens of millions of unique TCR beta chains were counted across the roughly 610 repertoires, and approximately 9.9 million of these chains were shared by at least two donors. Raw reads were error-corrected and collapsed into unique sequences with a nearest-neighbor algorithm that merged closely related sequences to remove PCR and sequencing errors. To assign V, D and J gene segments, CDR3 sequences were aligned to IMGT reference sequences. For a sequence to be retained, at least a six-nucleotide match to both a V gene segment and a J gene segment was required. Rearrangements were called productive when the CDR3 lacked stop codons and stayed in frame with V and J; all others were non-productive. CDR3 was defined according to IMGT convention as the region running from the second conserved V-encoded cysteine to the conserved J-encoded phenylalanine. Sequences without an unambiguous match to a single V gene segment were excluded from the earlier analysis of several hundred of the donors. An earlier analysis of fewer than 750 of the donors called V segments functional above 56.7% productive rearrangements and segregating when the between-donor standard deviation exceeded 5%. To diagnose cytomegalovirus status from the catalog of TCR beta chain sequences, a statistical classification framework was built. In a later analysis, TCR nucleotide sequences were compared against IMGT/GENE-DB human TR gene sequences so that V and J genes could be assigned. In a later analysis, CDR3 sequences and most-parsimonious VDJ recombination scenarios were assigned using the TCRdist pipeline. In a later analysis, every TCR beta chain was defined by the combination of its CDR3 amino acid sequence and its V-gene family, and reads without a unique V-gene family were dropped. In a later analysis, 450 to 600 highly shared, low-generation-probability nucleotide sequences were removed to address suspected cross-contamination and a sequencing artifact. In a later analysis, a clonal expansion index for each public chain was calculated from normalized within-repertoire ranks of inferred template counts. A later analysis computed generation probabilities with a VDJ recombination model fitted to out-of-frame rearrangements, and checked the results against IGoR. In a later analysis, TCR-TCR, TCR-HLA and TCR-CMV co-occurrence was scored with hypergeometric tests, and a repertoire-size bias correction was applied to TCR pairs. A later analysis estimated false discovery rates by permuting HLA or CMV assignments 20 times. In a later analysis, co-occurring TCRs were grouped using DBSCAN, with TCRdist sequence similarity added in when clustering inside HLA-allele-positive subsets. Repertoires with fewer than 30,000 or more than 120,000 public chains, plus five repertoires with anomalous nucleotide sharing, were excluded from co-occurrence clustering. TCRdb's version of the immuneACCESS table is confined to in-frame rearrangements and falls short of the full clone set. An unresolved V gene accounts for under half of the shortfall where checked; the remainder is of unknown origin. D and trimming were read from the DNA, whereas the V and J calls and clone size are those reported in that table. For this sample there are 130,000 or so clones; about 80% appear just once. The ten largest clonotypes hold 1.5% to 2% of the sample.

V is pared back by 1 base and J by 7 bases, with 13 bases lying between the germline termini. The germline V gene encodes CDR1 LGHNA and CDR2 YNFKEQ. Taken from cysteine to phenylalanine, the CDR3 has 14 residues. The retained sequence is limited to the CDR3, 42 bases, with the frame set at the first base. In total, 630 or so healthy bone marrow donors made up the cohort. Cohort members were all nominally healthy when sampled, although unrecorded immune exposures were likely present. The donor tested CMV seronegative and was one of the 352 seronegative cohort members. Each donor provided a peripheral blood sample, and peripheral blood mononuclear cells were used for TCR beta sequencing. Genomic DNA was extracted from the blood cell samples with the Qiagen DNeasy Blood Extraction Kit.

The sequenced sample consisted of PBMCs. The TCR comes from a woman in her thirties or forties in good health and CMV-seronegative. In this chain, TRBV4-2 is recombined with TRBJ1-1, and TRBD1 may be the D gene, going by 5 matching bases. The bases are TGTGCCAGCAGCCAAGTAGAGGGCGGGGGTGAAGCTTTCTTT. It specifies CASSQVEGGGEAFF.